The 23 T cell receptor beta chains below come from one sample, sequenced in a study of T cells in Graves' hyperthyroidism and ophthalmopathy. The investigators amplified TCR beta CDR3 regions from RNA transcripts. The TCR CDR3 first-round RT-PCR relied on the HTBI primer set. TCRdb analysed the multiplex PCR reads with MiXCR anew, one entry per CDR3 protein. The top ten clones hold 3% to 4.5% of a sample with 600,000 to 650,000 distinct CDR3 sequences, around 16% of them seen once. Specimen: blood. Receptor source: a woman under 40 with Graves' hyperthyroidism.

This clonotype occurred many times. The chain has TRBV3-1 and TRBJ2-7; 7 bases match TRBD2. The CDR3 covers 14 residues. J lost 5 bases, V lost 11 bases, and 15 bases had no gene match. Germline CDR1 reads LGHDT; CDR2 reads YNNKEL (reference sequence). As DNA, the CDR3 is TGTGCCTCCAGGCCAGCGGGATACAGCAACGAGCAGTACTTC. The encoded protein is CASRPAGYSNEQYF.

This clonotype was recorded a few times. This sequence joins TRBV6-2 or TRBV6-3 and TRBJ2-2, with D unclear. The CDR3 contains 14 residues. Germline lookup yields CDR1 MNHEY and CDR2 SVGEGT. Trimming cost V 4 bases and J 6 bases, with 12 bases left between them. The CDR3 protein is CASSFLGVAGELFF. The CDR3 DNA reads TGTGCCAGCAGTTTTTTGGGCGTCGCCGGGGAGCTGTTTTTT.

The chain has TRBV7-9 and TRBJ2-7; no clear D. The CDR3 runs 13 residues. Per the germline V gene, CDR1 is SEHNR and CDR2 is FQNEAQ (reference sequence). V was trimmed by 1 base and J by 3 bases, leaving 7 bases between them. CDR3 protein: CASSLGVFYEQYF. For the CDR3, the DNA is TGTGCCAGCAGCTTAGGGGTGTTCTACGAGCAGTACTTC.

J is TRBJ2-3 and V is TRBV5-1; TRBD2 aligns across 11 bases. This CDR3 has 18 residues. Germline CDR1 reads SGHRS; CDR2 reads YFSETQ. Germline trimming cut 0 bases from V and 2 bases from J; bases unmatched to any gene: 8. This CDR3 reads CASSLALAGGRHTDTQYF. The DNA for the CDR3 is TGCGCCAGCAGCTTGGCCCTAGCGGGAGGTCGTCACACAGATACGCAGTATTTT.

The chain carries TRBV19 and TRBJ1-2; D remains ambiguous. Germline CDR1 is LNHDA and CDR2 is SQIVND (reference sequence). Trimming stripped 4 bases from V and 1 base from J, with 10 bases between. CDR3 length: 14 residues. This CDR3 is CASSSRGINYGYTF. The CDR3 DNA reads as TGTGCCAGTAGTAGCAGAGGGATTAACTATGGCTACACCTTC. The complete variable domain, with remaining parts taken from reference TRBV19 and TRBJ1-2, reads DGGITQSPKYLFRKEGQNVTLSCEQNLNHDAMYWYRQDPGQGLRLIYYSQIVNDFQKGDIAEGYSVSREKKESFPLTVTSAQKNPTAFYLCASSSRGINYGYTFGSGTRLTVV.

The CDR3 nucleotides are TGTGCCAGCAGTTTTTTAAGGTACGAGCAGTACTTC. Its protein is CASSFLRYEQYF. The chain links TRBV28 to TRBJ2-7; no definite D call. CDR3 length: 12 residues. The germline CDR1 and CDR2 sequences are MDHEN and SYDVKM. V lost 3 bases and J 4 bases, leaving 7 bases between the germline ends.

The chain links TRBV7-2 to TRBJ2-1; D may be TRBD1 or TRBD2 (5 bases each). The germline CDR1 and CDR2 sequences are SGHTA and FQGNSA. The CDR3 has 13 amino acids. V was trimmed by 2 bases and J by 10 bases, leaving 12 bases between them. The CDR3 bases are TGTGCCAGCAGCTTAACTCGGGACGGGGAGCAGTTCTTC. Translated: CASSLTRDGEQFF.

This clonotype occurred many times. The CDR3 region has the DNA TGTGCCAGCAGTTGGGGGGAGAGCAATCAGCCCCAGCATTTT. Its protein product is CASSWGESNQPQHF. V is TRBV2 and J is TRBJ1-5; weak D call: TRBD1 (5 bases). The CDR3 is 14 residues long. CDR1 is SNHLY, CDR2 FYNNEI, per germline. Trimming removed 5 bases at V and 1 base at J, with 9 bases between.

This clonotype came up a few times. The chain is built from TRBV9 and TRBJ2-2, with D maybe TRBD1 (5 bases). Germline V gene sequence: CDR1 SGDLS, CDR2 YYNGEE. There are 15 residues in the CDR3. V was clipped by 3 bases and J by 3 bases, with 12 bases between them. The chain's CDR3 is CASSAQGFDTGELFF. DNA for the CDR3: TGTGCCAGCAGCGCGCAGGGTTTCGACACCGGGGAGCTGTTTTTT.

This clonotype was observed at least ten times. The genes are TRBV13 and TRBJ2-3; tentatively, D is TRBD2 (6 bases). Germline V gene sequence: CDR1 PRHDT, CDR2 FYEKMQ (reference sequence). Trimming removed 2 bases from V and 0 bases from J, with 12 bases in between. The CDR3 length is 16 residues. CDR3 DNA: TGTGCCAGCAGCTTACATTCGCGGGGAAGCACAGATACGCAGTATTTT. Translating gives CASSLHSRGSTDTQYF.

The chain employs TRBV19 and TRBJ2-7, with D tentatively TRBD1 or TRBD2 (5 bases each). The CDR3 is made up of 15 amino acids. The V end lost 5 bases, the J end lost 8 bases, and 22 bases lay between the germline ends. Germline CDR1 and CDR2: LNHDA and SQIVND (reference sequence). CDR3 in amino acids: CASSPAGTATLQQYF. CDR3 nucleotide sequence: TGTGCCAGTAGTCCCGCCGGGACCGCAACTTTACAGCAGTACTTC.

In its sample, this clonotype was seen a few times. The chain employs TRBV29-1 and TRBJ2-1; perhaps TRBD2 as D (6 bases). Between the trimmed V and J ends, which lost 8 bases and 4 bases, there was a span of 33 bases. The germline CDR1 and CDR2 sequences are SQVTM and ANQGSEA. This CDR3 is 19 amino acids long. CDR3 DNA: TGCAGCAACACAGATTCCGGGAATGTAGCGGACCAACTGTACAATGAGCAGTTCTTC. Translated, it gives CSNTDSGNVADQLYNEQFF.

The V call is TRBV28, the J call TRBJ1-5; D ambiguous. The CDR3 is 13 residues long. V was cut by 6 bases and J by 0 bases, with 6 bases left in between. Germline V CDR1 and CDR2: MDHEN, SYDVKM. For the CDR3, the DNA is TGTGCCAGCAGGACGAATAGCAATCAGCCCCAGCATTTT. It yields the protein CASRTNSNQPQHF. Supplemented by reference TRBV28 and TRBJ1-5, the full variable domain reads DVKVTQSSRYLVKRTGEKVFLECVQDMDHENMFWYRQDPGLGLRLIYFSYDVKMKEKGDIPEGYSVSREKKERFSLILESASTNQTSMYLCASRTNSNQPQHFGDGTRLSIL.

This clonotype was recorded many times. V is TRBV28 and J is TRBJ2-1; 13 bases are a match to TRBD2. The ends lost 6 bases at V and 8 bases at J; junction bases unmatched: 4. Germline V CDR1 and CDR2: MDHEN, SYDVKM. The CDR3 extends over 14 amino acids. CDR3 protein: CASRGLAGVDEQFF. In nucleotides, the CDR3 is TGTGCCAGCAGAGGACTAGCGGGAGTAGATGAGCAGTTCTTC.

J is TRBJ2-1 and V is TRBV12-3 or TRBV12-4; D not resolved. Trimming cost V 3 bases and J 4 bases, with 10 bases left between them. CDR3 length equals 14 residues. The CDR3 loop reads CASSFNGPYNEQFF. DNA of the CDR3: TGTGCCAGCAGTTTCAACGGGCCGTACAATGAGCAGTTCTTC.

This clonotype was seen ten or more times. This chain joins TRBV6-1 and TRBJ1-2; 9 bases align to TRBD1. CDR1 is MNHNS and CDR2 is SASEGT in the germline V gene. The CDR3 loop spans 13 amino acids. Trimming removed 6 bases from V and 8 bases from J; junction bases left unmatched: 7. CDR3: CASSRDRVRGYTF. In DNA, the CDR3 is TGTGCCAGCAGCCGGGACAGGGTGAGAGGCTACACCTTC.

In this sample, this clonotype turned up many times. The chain employs TRBV7-3 and TRBJ1-1; the match to TRBD1 covers 7 bases. The junction had 9 bases not matched to a gene; V was cut back by 1 base and J by 4 bases. The germline CDR1 and CDR2 sequences are SGHTA and FQGTGA. This CDR3 has 16 amino acids. The CDR3 protein is CASSLRRVQGGTEAFF. In DNA, the CDR3 is TGTGCCAGCAGCTTAAGGAGGGTTCAGGGGGGCACTGAAGCTTTCTTT.

The genes are TRBV29-1 and TRBJ2-3; D uncertain. Germline V CDR1 and CDR2: SQVTM, ANQGSEA. This CDR3 has 15 residues. Between the trimmed V and J ends, which lost 8 bases and 0 bases, there was a span of 18 bases. The CDR3 DNA follows: TGCAGCTCTGTCGGTGGAGCGACTAGCACAGATACGCAGTATTTT. Its protein product is CSSVGGATSTDTQYF.

This rearrangement joins TRBV6-2 or TRBV6-3 to TRBJ2-1; 14 bases fit TRBD2. This CDR3 region has 15 residues. Unmatched junction bases numbered 4, after V lost 6 bases and J lost 6 bases. Per the germline V gene, CDR1 is MNHEY and CDR2 is SVGEGT. The CDR3 DNA sequence: TGTGCCAGCAGAGTGGGACTAGCGGGAGTCAATGAGCAGTTCTTC. This codes for CASRVGLAGVNEQFF.

The V and J genes are TRBV9 and TRBJ1-3; 12 bases match TRBD1. The CDR3 extends over 18 amino acids. The germline V gene encodes CDR1 SGDLS and CDR2 YYNGEE. V was pared by 4 bases and J by 7 bases, with 15 bases of the junction left unmatched. CDR3 region: CASSLSGTGGRLLNTIYF. DNA of the CDR3: TGTGCCAGCAGCCTTAGTGGGACAGGGGGCCGATTGCTCAACACCATATATTTT.

The chain joins TRBV28 to TRBJ1-6; D unresolved. This CDR3 is built from 14 residues. The V end lost 6 bases, the J end lost 8 bases, and 14 bases lay between the germline ends. Germline assignment: CDR1 MDHEN and CDR2 SYDVKM. CDR3 protein: CASRVGGLDSPLHF. In DNA, the CDR3 is TGTGCCAGCAGGGTCGGAGGTCTGGATTCACCCCTCCACTTT.

This clonotype was seen a handful of times. One junction end does not reproduce the germline sequence, and a read error may be involved. The chain has TRBV27 and TRBJ2-7; 8 bases align to TRBD2. Per germline, CDR1 MNHEY and CDR2 SMNVEV (reference sequence). The CDR3 has 14 amino acids. In DNA, the CDR3 is TGTGCCAGCAGTTCGGGACTAGATTTGCGGGAGCAGCACTTC. The encoded protein is CASSSGLDLREQHF.

On this clonotype itself: This clone may be a read error of a much larger clone one base away. The chain employs TRBV11-3 and TRBJ2-1; the match to TRBD1 covers 9 bases. Trimming removed 0 bases from V and 4 bases from J; junction bases left unmatched: 10. The CDR3 is 18 residues long. CDR1 and CDR2 from the germline V gene are SGHNT and YENEEA. CDR3 sequence (DNA): TGTGCCAGCAGCTTAGACGGGACAGGGACGGCCAGGTACAATGAGCAGTTCTTC. It specifies CASSLDGTGTARYNEQFF. Variable domain in full (rest from reference TRBV11-3 and TRBJ2-1): EAGVVQSPRYKIIEKKQPVAFWCNPISGHNTLYWYLQNLGQGPELLIRYENEEAVDDSQLPKDRFSAERLKGVDSTLKIQPAELGDSAVYLCASSLDGTGTARYNEQFFGPGTRLTVL.